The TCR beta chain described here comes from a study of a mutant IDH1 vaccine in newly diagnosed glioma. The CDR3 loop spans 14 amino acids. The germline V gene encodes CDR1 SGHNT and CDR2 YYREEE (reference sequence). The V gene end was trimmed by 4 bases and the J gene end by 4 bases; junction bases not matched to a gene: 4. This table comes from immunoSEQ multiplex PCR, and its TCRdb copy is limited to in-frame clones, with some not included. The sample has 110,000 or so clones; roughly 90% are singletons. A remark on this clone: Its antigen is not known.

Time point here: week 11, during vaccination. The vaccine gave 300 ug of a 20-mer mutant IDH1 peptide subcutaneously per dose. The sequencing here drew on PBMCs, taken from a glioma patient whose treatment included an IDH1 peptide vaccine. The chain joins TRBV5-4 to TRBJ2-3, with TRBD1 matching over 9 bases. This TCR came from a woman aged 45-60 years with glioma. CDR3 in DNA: TGTGCCAGCAGCCGGGACAGGGCTCCAGATACGCAGTATTTT. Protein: CASSRDRAPDTQYF.